A selection of T cell receptor beta chains follows, all from one sample in a study of blood T cell repertoires in COVID-19. Clones were sequenced by immunoSEQ multiplex PCR, and TCRdb holds only the in-frame ones, with some missing. The profile shows a few hundred thousand clones, about nine tenths of them singletons. The sequenced sample was peripheral blood. The receptors come from a woman aged 25 to 39 with COVID-19, enrolled during active disease. The CDR3 runs from the conserved cysteine through the conserved F or W. Each record gives: V gene, D gene, J gene, clone size, CDR3 protein, CDR3 DNA. A D gene is named only where the DNA matches it firmly. Clone size appears in some rows only: once, few, many, or a class for an expanded clone.

v_call: TRBV10-1
d_call: TRBD2
j_call: TRBJ2-1
clone_size: NA
cdr3_aa: CASSPGTSGMAQFF
cdr3_nt: TGCGCCAGCAGTCCCGGGACTAGCGGGATGGCACAGTTCTTC

v_call: TRBV7-6
d_call: NA
j_call: TRBJ2-1
clone_size: NA
cdr3_aa: CASSQSSPAGTYNEQFF
cdr3_nt: TGTGCCAGCAGCCAAAGCAGTCCGGCGGGTACCTACAATGAGCAGTTCTTC

v_call: TRBV2
d_call: TRBD1
j_call: TRBJ1-4
clone_size: NA
cdr3_aa: CASSSGQGDEKLFF
cdr3_nt: TGTGCCAGCAGCTCGGGACAGGGGGATGAAAAACTGTTTTTT

v_call: TRBV25-1
d_call: NA
j_call: TRBJ1-5
clone_size: few
cdr3_aa: CASSEYEGRQPQHF
cdr3_nt: TGTGCCAGCAGTGAATATGAGGGCAGGCAGCCCCAGCATTTT

v_call: TRBV9
d_call: TRBD2
j_call: TRBJ2-5
clone_size: NA
cdr3_aa: CASSVLTGGGETQYF
cdr3_nt: TGTGCCAGCAGCGTCTTGACGGGAGGGGGGGAGACCCAGTACTTC

v_call: TRBV3-1/TRBV3-2
d_call: NA
j_call: TRBJ2-7
clone_size: NA
cdr3_aa: CASSQDRVSGYEQYF
cdr3_nt: TGTGCCAGCAGCCAAGATCGGGTTAGCGGCTACGAGCAGTACTTC

v_call: TRBV28
d_call: NA
j_call: TRBJ1-4
clone_size: NA
cdr3_aa: CASSSGRREKLFF
cdr3_nt: TGTGCCAGCAGCTCCGGGAGGAGGGAAAAACTGTTTTTT

v_call: TRBV7-9
d_call: NA
j_call: TRBJ1-5
clone_size: few
cdr3_aa: CASSLDPGGGPYSNQPQHF
cdr3_nt: TGTGCCAGCAGCTTAGATCCGGGTGGGGGCCCCTATAGCAATCAGCCCCAGCATTTT

v_call: TRBV5-4
d_call: NA
j_call: TRBJ2-7
clone_size: NA
cdr3_aa: CASSGRQGTSGEQYF
cdr3_nt: TGTGCCAGCAGCGGAAGACAGGGAACTAGCGGCGAGCAGTACTTC

v_call: TRBV2
d_call: TRBD1
j_call: TRBJ1-3
clone_size: NA
cdr3_aa: CASSRTGSGNTIYF
cdr3_nt: TGTGCCAGCAGTAGGACAGGGTCTGGAAACACCATATATTTT

v_call: TRBV10-2
d_call: TRBD2
j_call: TRBJ2-5
clone_size: many
cdr3_aa: CASSDLLAGSETQYF
cdr3_nt: TGCGCCAGCAGTGACCTACTAGCGGGAAGCGAGACCCAGTACTTC

v_call: TRBV6-5
d_call: TRBD1
j_call: TRBJ2-7
clone_size: NA
cdr3_aa: CASTDGTGSYEQYF
cdr3_nt: TGTGCCAGCACCGACGGGACAGGATCATACGAGCAGTACTTC

v_call: TRBV5-5
d_call: TRBD1
j_call: TRBJ2-7
clone_size: NA
cdr3_aa: CASGGQGPYEQYF
cdr3_nt: TGTGCCAGCGGCGGACAGGGACCGTACGAGCAGTACTTC

v_call: TRBV7-9
d_call: NA
j_call: TRBJ2-3
clone_size: NA
cdr3_aa: CASSGGGTQYF
cdr3_nt: TGTGCCAGCAGCGGAGGTGGTACGCAGTATTTT

v_call: TRBV24-1
d_call: NA
j_call: TRBJ2-3
clone_size: once
cdr3_aa: CATSDPSEGTDTQYF
cdr3_nt: TGTGCCACCAGTGACCCTAGCGAGGGCACAGATACGCAGTATTTT

v_call: TRBV6-2/TRBV6-3
d_call: NA
j_call: TRBJ1-5
clone_size: once
cdr3_aa: CASSYRQGRGQPQHF
cdr3_nt: TGTGCCAGCAGTTACCGGCAGGGAAGAGGTCAGCCCCAGCATTTT

v_call: TRBV7-8
d_call: TRBD2
j_call: TRBJ2-4
clone_size: NA
cdr3_aa: CASSPTRTSGRSGAKNIQYF
cdr3_nt: TGTGCCAGCAGCCCAACAAGGACTAGCGGGAGGTCGGGGGCCAAAAACATTCAGTACTTC

v_call: TRBV6-5
d_call: NA
j_call: TRBJ2-1
clone_size: NA
cdr3_aa: CASSSSTLSPNEQFF
cdr3_nt: TGTGCCAGCAGTTCCTCTACTCTATCTCCAAATGAGCAGTTCTTC

v_call: TRBV5-1
d_call: TRBD1
j_call: TRBJ1-1
clone_size: NA
cdr3_aa: CASRFTGGAEAFF
cdr3_nt: TGCGCCAGCAGATTTACAGGGGGCGCGGAAGCTTTCTTT

v_call: TRBV28
d_call: NA
j_call: TRBJ1-1
clone_size: NA
cdr3_aa: CASRSPQGYTEAFF
cdr3_nt: TGTGCCAGCAGATCACCCCAGGGCTACACTGAAGCTTTCTTT

v_call: TRBV5-1
d_call: TRBD1
j_call: TRBJ2-2
clone_size: NA
cdr3_aa: CASSLGTGVKTGELFF
cdr3_nt: TGCGCCAGCAGCTTGGGGACAGGGGTAAAAACCGGGGAGCTGTTTTTT

v_call: TRBV6-6
d_call: TRBD1
j_call: TRBJ1-4
clone_size: NA
cdr3_aa: CASSYPRQGNEKLFF
cdr3_nt: TGTGCCAGCAGTTACCCCCGACAGGGGAATGAAAAACTGTTTTTT

v_call: TRBV28
d_call: TRBD1
j_call: TRBJ2-5
clone_size: NA
cdr3_aa: CASRETGEETQYF
cdr3_nt: TGTGCCAGCAGAGAGACAGGGGAAGAGACCCAGTACTTC

v_call: TRBV5-1
d_call: NA
j_call: TRBJ1-2
clone_size: NA
cdr3_aa: CASSFEGSYGYTF
cdr3_nt: TGCGCCAGCAGCTTTGAAGGGAGCTATGGCTACACCTTC

v_call: TRBV11-2
d_call: TRBD2
j_call: TRBJ2-3
clone_size: NA
cdr3_aa: CASEREGLSDTQYF
cdr3_nt: TGTGCCAGCGAGCGGGAGGGCCTCTCAGATACGCAGTATTTT

v_call: TRBV6-1
d_call: NA
j_call: TRBJ2-1
clone_size: NA
cdr3_aa: CASSGLRGAGNFSYNEQFF
cdr3_nt: TGTGCCAGCAGTGGTTTACGAGGGGCGGGAAATTTCTCCTACAATGAGCAGTTCTTC

v_call: TRBV13
d_call: TRBD1
j_call: TRBJ2-5
clone_size: NA
cdr3_aa: CASSRGQGIQETQYF
cdr3_nt: TGTGCCAGCAGCAGGGGACAGGGCATCCAAGAGACCCAGTACTTC

v_call: TRBV5-5
d_call: NA
j_call: TRBJ1-2
clone_size: NA
cdr3_aa: CASSRAGIAGYTF
cdr3_nt: TGTGCCAGCAGCCGAGCAGGGATTGCTGGCTACACCTTC

v_call: TRBV7-8
d_call: NA
j_call: TRBJ2-2
clone_size: NA
cdr3_aa: CASSPQPVRGELFF
cdr3_nt: TGTGCCAGCAGCCCACAACCCGTAAGAGGGGAGCTGTTTTTT

v_call: TRBV4-1
d_call: TRBD1
j_call: TRBJ2-7
clone_size: NA
cdr3_aa: CASSVDRRPYEQYF
cdr3_nt: TGCGCCAGCAGCGTGGACAGGCGACCATACGAGCAGTACTTC

v_call: TRBV16
d_call: TRBD1
j_call: TRBJ1-2
clone_size: few
cdr3_aa: CASSQSAGGYGYTF
cdr3_nt: TGTGCCAGCAGCCAATCGGCAGGGGGCTATGGCTACACCTTC

v_call: TRBV27
d_call: TRBD1
j_call: TRBJ1-1
clone_size: NA
cdr3_aa: CASSFGTGDKAAFF
cdr3_nt: TGTGCCAGCAGTTTTGGGACAGGGGACAAGGCGGCTTTCTTT

v_call: TRBV7-8
d_call: TRBD2
j_call: TRBJ2-1
clone_size: NA
cdr3_aa: CASSRTSGPTYNEQFF
cdr3_nt: TGTGCCAGCAGCCGGACTAGCGGGCCCACCTACAATGAGCAGTTCTTC

v_call: TRBV18
d_call: TRBD1
j_call: TRBJ1-4
clone_size: NA
cdr3_aa: CASSRDRADEKLFF
cdr3_nt: TGTGCCAGCTCCCGGGACAGAGCGGACGAAAAACTGTTTTTT

v_call: TRBV4-2
d_call: NA
j_call: TRBJ2-7
clone_size: once
cdr3_aa: CASSQDAGSEQYF
cdr3_nt: TGTGCCAGCAGCCAAGATGCAGGGTCCGAGCAGTACTTC

v_call: TRBV21-1
d_call: NA
j_call: TRBJ2-5
clone_size: NA
cdr3_aa: CASSRERGKAQYF
cdr3_nt: TGTGCCAGCAGCAGGGAGCGGGGCAAGGCCCAGTACTTC

v_call: TRBV12-3/TRBV12-4
d_call: NA
j_call: TRBJ2-7
clone_size: NA
cdr3_aa: CASSVRGFEQYF
cdr3_nt: TGTGCCAGCAGCGTTCGGGGTTTCGAGCAGTACTTC